This TCR beta chain originates from a study of T-cell memory formation after mild COVID-19. Study summary: TCR clustering was largely donor specific.

Broader study findings: The CD4+ clones that contracted clustered mainly within CM and EM, and the CD8+ clones concentrated in EMRA. Specificity for SARS-CoV-2 was not confirmed among the second-wave clones peaking on day 37. Researchers found some responding clones in pre-infection memory, a sign that cross-reactive memory joined.

This clonotype was observed a few times. What it recognizes is unknown. Germline CDR1 and CDR2: SGHRS and YFSETQ. The CDR3 spans 13 residues. Trimming pared 5 bases from V and 6 bases from J, leaving 14 bases between. One entry per CDR3 protein results from TCRdb running MiXCR on the 5' RACE reads. This table has fewer than 150,000 distinct CDR3 sequences, roughly 6.2% appearing once. This receptor was obtained from an adult woman who had mild COVID-19 (a few samples of this study predate the infection). Cell type and time point are not known. Sequencing input: PBMCs or a T cell subset sorted from them (not recorded which). The chain uses TRBV5-1 and TRBJ2-5; a possible D gene is TRBD2 (7 bases). CDR3 nucleotide sequence: TGCGCCAGCAGGTTTCGGGGGGCAAAGACCCAGTACTTC. Translation: CASRFRGAKTQYF.